This record concerns one TCR beta chain sequence. This clone appeared a single time. Its target antigen remains unknown. No clone much larger than this one lies a single base away; base qualities are absent. Based on the germline V gene, the CDR1 and CDR2 sequences are MNHEY and SVGAGI. Clipping removes 5 bases from V and 6 bases from J, with 3 as the unmatched junction base count. Taken from cysteine to phenylalanine, the CDR3 has 13 residues. Of all the DNA, just the CDR3 is kept, 39 bases in frame from base 1. This sample was taken from a study of T cell responses to AZD1222 COVID-19 vaccine (dated by TCRdb to the early 2020s). Broadly, across the study: AZD1222 recipients given second doses at about 4 weeks or at about 12 weeks were pooled, since spike-specific TCR depth and breadth were not found to differ between the two schedules. TCR sequencing was performed for over 230 trial participants, of whom about 200 were given two doses of AZD1222 and around 25 were given two doses of MenACWY control vaccine. Trial participants were enrolled by age into subgroups of 18-55, 56-69 and 70-plus years, and around 150, 28 and 57 TCR-sequenced participants, respectively, were included in these subgroups. What the work shows at the level of the full study, not this receptor alone: In the small 56-69-year group, the increase in depth fell short of significance, most likely because of low power. Only six AZD1222 recipients were SARS-CoV-2 seropositive at baseline, limiting conclusions about previously exposed vaccinees. Spike-specific TCR breadth and depth rose significantly after two AZD1222 doses compared with day 0 and with MenACWY recipients. The vaccine-associated CD4 TCRs covered the entire spike protein, and the dominant responses fell in regions 160-218 and 743-854. Reportedly, almost half of the unique spike-specific TCRs recognized epitopes lying outside the regions that are mutated in the B.1.351 and B.1.1.7 variants. Most participants were white British and females outnumbered males, and the authors suggested that clonal diversity may have been underestimated. Because no day 14 peak-response samples were available, the repertoires could be characterized only after the peak T cell response.

The CDR3 regions of human TCRbeta chains were subjected to immunosequencing. Per the source publication's procedure: Repertoire TCRs were checked for matches against a reference library of SARS-CoV-2-specific TCRs that had been generated using the MIRA antigen-specificity platform. Breadth was defined as the fraction of unique TCRs that were SARS-CoV-2-associated. Depth was defined as the fraction of total T cells that were SARS-CoV-2-associated. Using the MIRA data, each spike-specific TCR was mapped to the spike region that the TCR reacts to and placed in a CD4 or CD8 class. Log10-transformed breadth and depth values were compared by one-way ANOVA with Sidak's multiple comparisons tests. This immuneACCESS table, as held by TCRdb, lists in-frame sequences with V and J called but not all clones. Of the missing ones, under half trace to an unresolved V gene in checked studies; the others have no known cause. That table gives V, J and clone size, and the DNA gave D and trimming. Counted in this sample were 130,000 to 150,000 clones; around 90% of them appeared once. The ten largest clones take up 4% to 6% of the sample.

This specimen's time point label, per the study, means: baseline before first vaccination. Samples from vaccinated people were obtained from the UK trials COV001 and COV002, which included a single-blind randomized controlled phase 2/3 trial of AZD1222 (ChAdOx1 nCoV-19) in healthy adults. For TCRbeta chain sequencing, PBMC samples from trial participants were taken at day 0 and at day 28 after the second dose. The clonotype was recovered from an adult in good health. The chain is encoded by TRBV6-5 joined to TRBJ1-5, with 8 bases aligning to TRBD1. This material consisted of peripheral blood, taken on day 0 of AZD1222 vaccination. The nucleotides are TGTGCCAGCAGTCCAACAGGGGGTCAGCCCCAGCATTTT. It translates to CASSPTGGQPQHF.